This TCR beta chain was sequenced for a study of blood T cell repertoires in COVID-19. Across the whole study: Researchers got acute and convalescent COVID-19 samples from the United States, Italy and Spain.

Measured with immunoSEQ multiplex PCR; TCRdb has only the in-frame clones, and not every one. The sample lists 150,000 or so clones, about 89% occurring once. V gave up 3 bases and J gave up 1 base, with 4 bases separating them. CDR3 length equals 14 residues. Germline V CDR1 and CDR2: LGHDT, YNNKEL (reference sequence). The chain joins TRBV3-1 (or the pseudogene TRBV3-2) to TRBJ2-6; D not certain. The sequencing sample was made of peripheral blood. This clonotype was obtained from a man aged 45-60 years with acute or convalescent COVID-19. This CDR3 reads CASSHGSGANVLTF. CDR3 bases: TGTGCCAGCAGCCACGGGTCTGGGGCCAACGTCCTGACTTTC.